Here is one TCR beta chain with its context. Trimming cost V 5 bases and J 3 bases, with 9 bases left between them. This CDR3 spans 12 amino acids. Germline-derived CDR1 and CDR2 are SGHKS and YYEKEE (reference sequence). These data are taken from a study of blood T cell repertoires in COVID-19. Study background: Specimens from acute and convalescent COVID-19 originated in the United States, Italy and Spain. PBMCs, B-cell-depleted T cells, or T cells were the source of the cDNA or gDNA that made up the material.

Authors' analysis steps: Reference gene primer amplification in the assay estimated nucleated cell counts. The data were produced by immunoSEQ multiplex PCR, yet TCRdb's version contains in-frame clones alone and is incomplete. Clone size and the V and J calls come from that table; the DNA yielded D and trimming. The sample yields approximately 96,000 clones, about 96% seen once. This sequence joins TRBV5-5 and TRBJ2-7, with D perhaps TRBD2 (6 bases). The sequence was obtained from a human donor with active COVID-19. The donor label of this sample is uncertain. The sequencing sample was made of peripheral blood. CDR3 sequence (DNA): TGTGCCAGCAGACCCGGGGGCTACGAGCAGTACTTC. Protein product: CASRPGGYEQYF.